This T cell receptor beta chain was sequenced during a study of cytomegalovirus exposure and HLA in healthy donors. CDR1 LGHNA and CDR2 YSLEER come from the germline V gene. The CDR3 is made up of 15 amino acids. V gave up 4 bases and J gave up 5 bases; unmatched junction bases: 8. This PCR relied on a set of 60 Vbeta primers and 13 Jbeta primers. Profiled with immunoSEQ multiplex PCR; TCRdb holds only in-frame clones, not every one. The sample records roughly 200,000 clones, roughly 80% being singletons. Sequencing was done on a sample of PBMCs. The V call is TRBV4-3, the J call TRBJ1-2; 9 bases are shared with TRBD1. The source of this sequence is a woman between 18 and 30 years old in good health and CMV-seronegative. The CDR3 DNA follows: TGCGCCAGCAGCCGAGACAGGGGGGACCTTTATGGCTACACCTTC. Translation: CASSRDRGDLYGYTF.